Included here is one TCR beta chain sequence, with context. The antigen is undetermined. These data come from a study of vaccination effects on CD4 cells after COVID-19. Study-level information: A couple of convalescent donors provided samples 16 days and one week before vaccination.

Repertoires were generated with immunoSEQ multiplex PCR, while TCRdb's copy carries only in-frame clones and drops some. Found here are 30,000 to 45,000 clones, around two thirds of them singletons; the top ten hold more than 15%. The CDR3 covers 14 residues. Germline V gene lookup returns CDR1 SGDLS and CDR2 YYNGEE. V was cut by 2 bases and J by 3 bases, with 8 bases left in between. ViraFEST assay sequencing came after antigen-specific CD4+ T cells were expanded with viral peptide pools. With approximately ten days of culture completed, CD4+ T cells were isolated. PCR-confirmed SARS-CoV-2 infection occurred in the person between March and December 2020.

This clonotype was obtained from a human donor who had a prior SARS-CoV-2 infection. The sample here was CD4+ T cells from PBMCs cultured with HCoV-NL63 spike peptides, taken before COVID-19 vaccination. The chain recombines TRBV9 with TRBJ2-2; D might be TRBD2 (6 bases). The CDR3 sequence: CASSVRDYTGELFF. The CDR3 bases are TGTGCCAGCAGCGTCCGGGACTACACCGGGGAGCTGTTTTTT.